These 7 T cell receptor beta chains were sequenced from one sample in a study of early stage breast cancer tumors. The method was immunoSEQ multiplex PCR; TCRdb's version includes in-frame clones alone and lacks a portion of them. This sample carries almost 55,000 clones, 75% to 95% of them seen once, and the ten largest clones take 5%. Sequencing input: blood. The receptors come from a person between 65 and 79 years old with breast cancer.

V usage is TRBV5-1 and J usage is TRBJ1-1, with D possibly being TRBD1 (6 bases). This CDR3 has 13 residues. Looked up from germline, CDR1 is SGHRS and CDR2 is YFSETQ. Trimming cost V 2 bases and J 5 bases, with 10 bases left between them. CDR3 residues: CASSLQGGTEAFF. The DNA for the CDR3 is TGCGCCAGCAGCTTACAGGGAGGGACTGAAGCTTTCTTT.

The chain combines TRBV28 with TRBJ1-2; D gene uncertain. The germline V and J ends were trimmed by 2 bases and 4 bases, with 11 bases remaining between them. CDR1 is MDHEN and CDR2 is SYDVKM in the germline V gene. This CDR3 contains 14 residues. The CDR3: CASSLMGEVYGYTF. For the CDR3, the DNA is TGTGCCAGCAGTTTAATGGGCGAAGTCTATGGCTACACCTTC.

The chain recombines TRBV7-8 with TRBJ2-4; 8 nucleotides line up with TRBD1. The germline CDR1 and CDR2 sequences are SGHVS and FQNEAQ. Unmatched junction bases numbered 6, after V lost 5 bases and J lost 6 bases. The CDR3 runs 14 residues. The CDR3 sequence: CASSQQGARNIQYF. CDR3 DNA sequence: TGTGCCAGCAGCCAGCAGGGGGCAAGAAACATTCAGTACTTC. Together with reference TRBV7-8 and TRBJ2-4, the CDR3 gives the full variable domain: GAGVSQSPRYKVAKRGQDVALRCDPISGHVSLFWYQQALGQGPEFLTYFQNEAQLDKSGLPSDRFFAERPEGSVSTLKIQRTQQEDSAVYLCASSQQGARNIQYFGAGTRLSVL.

The count of this clone is one. The V gene is TRBV7-2, the J gene TRBJ2-1, with TRBD2 matching over 7 bases. This CDR3 region has 16 residues. Losses at the gene ends were 5 bases for V and 0 bases for J; bases not matched to a gene: 7. Germline-derived CDR1 and CDR2 are SGHTA and FQGNSA. The CDR3 loop is CASSKTSDLSYNEQFF. The CDR3 coding sequence is TGTGCCAGCAGCAAAACTAGCGACCTCTCCTACAATGAGCAGTTCTTC.

The chain combines TRBV7-9 with TRBJ2-2; D possibly corresponds to TRBD1 (5 bases). Germline V gene lookup returns CDR1 SEHNR and CDR2 FQNEAQ (reference sequence). The CDR3 is made up of 13 amino acids. The V end lost 5 bases, the J end lost 4 bases, and 8 bases lay between the germline ends. The CDR3 sequence: CASSRQFTGELFF. In DNA, the CDR3 is TGTGCCAGCAGCAGACAGTTCACCGGGGAGCTGTTTTTT.

The rearrangement joins TRBV18 to TRBJ1-1; no clear D. Germline loops: CDR1 KGHSH, CDR2 LQKENI. V dropped 0 bases and J dropped 6 bases, with 11 bases sitting between them. This CDR3 spans 14 amino acids. The CDR3 coding sequence is TGTGCCAGCTCACCACCAGCTTCCCGATCTGAAGCTTTCTTT. It is translated as CASSPPASRSEAFF.

The chain links TRBV2 to TRBJ2-5; weak D call: TRBD1 (5 bases). Deletions cut 4 bases from V and 2 bases from J, with 14 bases between. The CDR3 length is 15 residues. Germline CDR1 SNHLY, CDR2 FYNNEI. In nucleotides, the CDR3 is TGTGCCAGCAGTGGACAGCAAGCCTTACAAGAGACCCAGTACTTC. Translating gives CASSGQQALQETQYF.